This T cell receptor (beta chain) was observed in a study of human T cells and chemical hapten exposure. Notes on this clonotype: What it binds is not known.

The study, taken as a whole, reports: TCRs above 1 in 1000 frequency stayed constant with DPC sensitization.

Regarding time point: patch test 2, 6 weeks after DPC sensitization. The treatment denotes: therapeutic diphenylcyclopropenone sensitization with weekly scalp DPC. CDR3 size: 13 residues. V was clipped by 8 bases and J by 5 bases, with 16 bases between them. Germline V lookup: CDR1 MGHDK, CDR2 SYGVNS. Unique molecular identifiers were attached to individual cDNA molecules within the library. TCRdb re-derived calls from the RACE reads in MiXCR, one entry per CDR3 protein. The data show about 69,000 distinct CDR3 sequences, about a tenth seen once. Specimen: whole blood, collected in connection with sensitization to the hapten diphenylcyclopropenone (DPC). The TCR sequence derives from a woman aged 45-65 years with alopecia areata. Some clones in this sample may be carry-over from other donors' samples. The V gene is TRBV25-1, the J gene TRBJ2-7, with no clear D. For the CDR3, the DNA is TGTGCCAGCTATAACCTGTTAGGCGACGAGCAGTACTTC. Translation gives CASYNLLGDEQYF.